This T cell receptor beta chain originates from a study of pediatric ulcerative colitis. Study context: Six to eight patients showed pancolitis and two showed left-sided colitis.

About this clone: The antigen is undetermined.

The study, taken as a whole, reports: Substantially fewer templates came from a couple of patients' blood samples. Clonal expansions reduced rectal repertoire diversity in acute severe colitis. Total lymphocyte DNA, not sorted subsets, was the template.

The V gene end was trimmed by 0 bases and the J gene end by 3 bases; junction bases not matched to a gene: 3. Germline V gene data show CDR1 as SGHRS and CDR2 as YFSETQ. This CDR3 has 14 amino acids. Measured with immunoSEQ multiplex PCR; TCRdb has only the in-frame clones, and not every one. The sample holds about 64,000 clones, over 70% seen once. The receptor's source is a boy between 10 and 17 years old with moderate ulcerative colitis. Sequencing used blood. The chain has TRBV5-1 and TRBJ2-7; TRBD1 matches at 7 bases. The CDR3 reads CASSLGDRIYEQYF. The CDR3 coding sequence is TGCGCCAGCAGCTTGGGGGACAGAATCTACGAGCAGTACTTC.